This TCR beta chain was documented in a study of blood T cells in healthy people across ages. Regarding the study as a whole: Older age went with lower TCR beta diversity per million T cells, in a roughly linear way.

Alongside a J-beta primer mix, a sample-barcoded 5' primer served in a second PCR lasting about 6 to 12 cycles. TCRdb re-derived calls from the 5' RACE reads in MiXCR, one entry per CDR3 protein. This sample carries almost 800,000 distinct CDR3 sequences, nearly 60% of them seen once, and the ten largest clones take 20% to 25%. Notes on this clonotype: What it binds is unknown.

V shed 3 bases and J 5 bases; nucleotides not matched to a gene: 6. The CDR3 is 13 amino acids. CDR1 SQVTM and CDR2 ANQGSEA come from the germline V gene. The sequence derives from a man between 25 and 39 years old in good health. J is TRBJ2-7 and V is TRBV29-1; 8 bases align to TRBD2. The sequenced sample consisted of blood. CDR3 amino acids: CSVDVAGLNEQYF. The CDR3, as DNA: TGCAGCGTTGATGTAGCGGGACTAAACGAGCAGTACTTC.